These 29 T cell receptor beta chains came from one sample sequenced in a study of T-cell reconstitution after alpha-beta-depleted transplantation in children. During its preparation, the TCRbeta library received unique molecular identifiers. TCRdb reanalysed the PCR reads using MiXCR and keeps one entry per CDR3 protein. The sample contains some 500,000 distinct CDR3 sequences, approximately 16% of which appear only once. Material: PBMCs from the stem cell graft donor, obtained from the stem cell graft. These receptors came from a human donor who donated a stem cell graft to a child with acute lymphoblastic leukemia.

This clonotype was counted between two and nine times. The chain uses TRBV14 and TRBJ2-7; possibly TRBD1 for D (6 bases). Germline CDR1 SGHDN, CDR2 FVKESK. This CDR3 comprises 13 residues. Trimming removed 2 bases from V and 9 bases from J, with 14 bases in between. The CDR3, as DNA: TGTGCCAGCAGCCAACGCGTCAAGGGGGTGCAGTACTTC. This codes for CASSQRVKGVQYF.

The V call is TRBV27, the J call TRBJ2-4; D ambiguous. The germline V and J ends were trimmed by 0 bases and 2 bases, with 2 bases remaining between them. CDR1 MNHEY and CDR2 SMNVEV come from the germline V gene (reference sequence). The CDR3 length is 13 residues. The CDR3 DNA sequence: TGTGCCAGCAGTTTATCAACCAAAAACATTCAGTACTTC. It translates to CASSLSTKNIQYF.

This clonotype was detected only a few times. This chain uses TRBV5-1 with TRBJ2-1, with D perhaps matching TRBD2 (6 bases). In germline, CDR1 is SGHRS, CDR2 YFSETQ. The CDR3 extends over 14 amino acids. Deletions cut 3 bases from V and 7 bases from J, with 14 bases between. DNA of the CDR3: TGCGCCAGCAGCTGGGGGGATGGGGGGAATGAGCAGTTCTTC. Translating it yields CASSWGDGGNEQFF.

This chain connects TRBV5-1 to TRBJ1-1; no definite D call. The CDR3 has 13 residues. Trimming removed 5 bases at V and 0 bases at J, with 8 bases between. Germline CDR1 SGHRS, CDR2 YFSETQ. The CDR3 DNA reads TGCGCCAGCAGAAAGAGACTGAACACTGAAGCTTTCTTT. Amino acids: CASRKRLNTEAFF.

The V call is TRBV7-2, the J call TRBJ1-5; TRBD1 matches 7 bases. Looked up from germline, CDR1 is SGHTA and CDR2 is FQGNSA. With V trimmed by 5 bases and J by 3 bases, 7 bases remained unmatched. CDR3 size: 15 residues. The CDR3 loop is CASSPWDSSNQPQHF. The CDR3 DNA is TGTGCCAGCAGCCCATGGGACAGCTCCAATCAGCCCCAGCATTTT.

The J gene is TRBJ1-1, the V gene TRBV20-1; 7 bases line up with TRBD1. The CDR3 length is 13 residues. Germline V gene sequence: CDR1 DFQATT, CDR2 SNEGSKA (reference sequence). The CDR3 nucleotides are TGCGCCCCACAGGGGCCGCCAAACACTGAAGCTTTCTTT. Amino acids: CAPQGPPNTEAFF.

The V call is TRBV9, the J call TRBJ2-2; D may be TRBD1 (5 bases). From germline, CDR1 is SGDLS and CDR2 YYNGEE. Trimming cost V 2 bases and J 1 base, with 6 bases left between them. The length of the CDR3 is 14 residues. The CDR3 DNA reads as TGTGCCAGCAGCGTTGGACAGAACACCGGGGAGCTGTTTTTT. The encoded protein is CASSVGQNTGELFF.

The rearrangement joins TRBV7-3 to TRBJ2-1; 13 bases align to TRBD2. Germline V CDR1 and CDR2: SGHTA, FQGTGA. There are 19 residues in the CDR3. J was trimmed by 0 bases and V by 5 bases; bases with no gene match: 10. CDR3 in amino acids: CASSPTSGRGLGSYNEQFF. DNA of the CDR3: TGTGCCAGCAGCCCTACTAGCGGGAGGGGCTTAGGCTCCTACAATGAGCAGTTCTTC.

V gene TRBV20-1 combines with J gene TRBJ2-3; 10 nucleotides align to TRBD2. Germline V CDR1 and CDR2: DFQATT, SNEGSKA (reference sequence). Trimming took 0 bases from V and 4 from J; bases not matched to a gene: 7. The CDR3 consists of 16 residues. The chain's CDR3 is CSARDNGLAGADTQYF. CDR3 coding DNA: TGCAGTGCTAGAGATAACGGGCTAGCGGGAGCAGATACGCAGTATTTT.

The chain combines TRBV13 with TRBJ2-7, with 9 nucleotides matching TRBD2. Per germline, CDR1 PRHDT and CDR2 FYEKMQ (reference sequence). The CDR3 loop spans 16 amino acids. V shed 6 bases and J 4 bases; nucleotides not matched to a gene: 13. CDR3 coding DNA: TGTGCCAGCAGTCCCACTCCGACTAGCGGTGGTTACGAGCAGTACTTC. This sequence encodes CASSPTPTSGGYEQYF.

V and J are TRBV5-1 and TRBJ2-7, with D possibly matching TRBD1 (5 bases). Germline-derived CDR1 and CDR2 are SGHRS and YFSETQ. V lost 2 bases and J 7 bases, leaving 16 bases between the germline ends. This CDR3 region has 14 residues. In nucleotides, the CDR3 is TGCGCCAGCAGCTTTCTCCAGGGCCCTGAAGAGCAGTACTTC. It is translated as CASSFLQGPEEQYF.

This clonotype was observed a few times. The chain recombines TRBV7-9 with TRBJ1-4; the match to TRBD1 covers 7 bases. Trimming at V came to 5 bases and at J to 4 bases, leaving 7 bases not matched to a gene. The CDR3 consists of 15 residues. Germline assignment: CDR1 SEHNR and CDR2 FQNEAQ (reference sequence). CDR3 bases: TGTGCCAGCAGCCCCGTTACAGGGGTTAATGAAAAACTGTTTTTT. Residues: CASSPVTGVNEKLFF.

This clonotype occurred a few times. The rearrangement links TRBV27 to TRBJ1-2, with TRBD1 identical over 8 bases. The germline V gene has CDR1 MNHEY and CDR2 SMNVEV (reference sequence). The CDR3 contains 14 residues. After removal of 6 bases from V and 7 bases from J, the junction contained 10 bases not matched to a gene. The CDR3 nucleotides read TGTGCCAGCAGGCTCTGGACAGGGTATGTTGGCTACACCTTC. It codes for CASRLWTGYVGYTF.

The chain is built from TRBV20-1 and TRBJ1-4, with D unresolved. This CDR3 has 17 amino acids. Trimming removed 0 bases at V and 5 bases at J, with 19 bases between. In germline, CDR1 is DFQATT, CDR2 SNEGSKA (reference sequence). The CDR3: CSAREMKFGIRNEKLFF. CDR3 DNA sequence: TGCAGTGCTAGAGAGATGAAGTTCGGTATTCGGAATGAAAAACTGTTTTTT.

This chain uses TRBV3-1 with TRBJ2-5; D not certain. Looked up from germline, CDR1 is LGHDT and CDR2 is YNNKEL (reference sequence). The V and J ends lost 8 bases and 5 bases respectively, with 9 bases between them. The CDR3 runs 11 residues. The CDR3 sequence is CASGLVETQYF. The CDR3 nucleotides read TGTGCCAGCGGCCTAGTGGAGACCCAGTACTTC.

This clonotype was recorded a few times. The genes are TRBV12-3 or TRBV12-4 and TRBJ2-7; perhaps TRBD2 as D (5 bases). V lost 5 bases, J lost 9 bases, and 14 bases lay in between. CDR3 length: 12 amino acids. The CDR3 DNA reads TGTGCCAGCAGTATAAGGACTGCCCGGCAGTACTTC. Its protein is CASSIRTARQYF.

This clonotype occurred many times. This rearrangement joins TRBV4-2 to TRBJ2-1; no firm D call. Trimming took 3 bases from V and 4 from J, leaving 13 bases between them. The CDR3 has 15 residues. CDR1 LGHNA and CDR2 YNFKEQ come from the germline V gene. This chain's CDR3 is CASSQGYDDYNEQFF. The CDR3 region has the DNA TGTGCCAGCAGCCAGGGGTACGACGATTACAATGAGCAGTTCTTC.

This chain connects TRBV12-3 or TRBV12-4 to TRBJ1-4, with D possibly TRBD1 on 5 matching bases. This CDR3 has 15 residues. V was clipped by 6 bases and J by 3 bases, with 14 bases between them. In nucleotides, the CDR3 is TGTGCCAGCAGCCCATGGGGGATGGCTAATGAAAAACTGTTTTTT. This gives the protein CASSPWGMANEKLFF.

About this clonotype: A read error may account for a junction end that differs from germline. The rearrangement links TRBV27 to TRBJ2-7; 7 bases align to TRBD2. The germline V gene encodes CDR1 MNHEY and CDR2 SMNVEV (reference sequence). The CDR3 is 15 amino acids. The CDR3 DNA reads TGTGCCAGCAGTTTCGGGCGGGAGATCTCCCACGAGCAGTACTTC. Protein product: CASSFGREISHEQYF.

There are a few counts of this clonotype. The V and J genes are TRBV4-2 and TRBJ1-2; 9 bases are a match to TRBD1. The CDR3 runs to 16 residues. J was trimmed by 4 bases and V by 4 bases; bases with no gene match: 10. Germline values: CDR1 LGHNA, CDR2 YNFKEQ. The DNA of the CDR3 is TGTGCCAGCAGCCTACGGGACAGGGACCCACTCTATGGCTACACCTTC. As protein: CASSLRDRDPLYGYTF.

This clonotype was detected only a few times. J is TRBJ2-3 and V is TRBV25-1, with 9 bases lining up with TRBD2. The germline V gene encodes CDR1 MGHDK and CDR2 SYGVNS. Germline trimming cut 3 bases from V and 2 bases from J; bases unmatched to any gene: 9. There are 17 residues in the CDR3. CDR3 loop: CASSDLSGSGNTDTQYF. CDR3 DNA sequence: TGTGCCAGCAGTGATCTTAGCGGGAGCGGCAACACAGATACGCAGTATTTT.

The chain links TRBV27 to TRBJ2-7; 10 bases fit TRBD1. From germline, CDR1 is MNHEY and CDR2 SMNVEV (reference sequence). V lost 0 bases, J lost 3 bases, and 14 bases stayed unmatched. The CDR3 has 19 residues. This CDR3 is CASSLSGQGRVGGYYEQYF. For the CDR3, the DNA is TGTGCCAGCAGTTTATCGGGACAGGGGCGTGTCGGGGGTTACTACGAGCAGTACTTC.

This clonotype occurred many times. The chain employs TRBV28 and TRBJ2-3; D remains unclear. The CDR3 consists of 11 residues. Germline-derived CDR1 and CDR2 are MDHEN and SYDVKM. Trimming pared 8 bases from V and 6 bases from J, leaving 9 bases between. The DNA of the CDR3 is TGTGCCAGCGGACGTGGGGATACGCAGTATTTT. Translated, it gives CASGRGDTQYF.

The V and J genes are TRBV29-1 and TRBJ1-2; a possible D gene is TRBD1 (6 bases). The CDR3 length is 15 residues. Germline CDR1 reads SQVTM; CDR2 reads ANQGSEA. V dropped 4 bases and J dropped 5 bases, with 20 bases sitting between them. DNA for the CDR3: TGCAGCGTTGGGACAGTCTCACCGGTTGGATATGGCTACACCTTC. As protein: CSVGTVSPVGYGYTF.

This clonotype was observed a handful of times. The chain carries TRBV27 and TRBJ2-2, with TRBD1 matching over 9 bases. V shed 6 bases and J 6 bases; nucleotides not matched to a gene: 5. CDR3 length: 14 amino acids. CDR1 and CDR2 from the germline V gene are MNHEY and SMNVEV (reference sequence). The CDR3 nucleotides are TGTGCCAGCAGGGTGACAGGGGGGCCCGGGGAGCTGTTTTTT. Its translation: CASRVTGGPGELFF.

This chain joins TRBV6-5 and TRBJ2-1, with 8 nucleotides matching TRBD1. Germline V lookup: CDR1 MNHEY, CDR2 SVGAGI. J lost 7 bases, V lost 2 bases, and 7 bases had no gene match. The CDR3 loop spans 15 amino acids. CDR3 bases: TGTGCCAGCAGTTACAGGCAGGGGGCGCGGAATGAGCAGTTCTTC. Its protein is CASSYRQGARNEQFF.

The V and J genes are TRBV4-1 and TRBJ2-4, with D perhaps assigned TRBD1 or TRBD2 (6 bases each). The V and J ends lost 1 base and 8 bases respectively, with 12 bases between them. Germline V CDR1 and CDR2: MGHRA, YSYEKL. The CDR3 length is 14 residues. In DNA, the CDR3 is TGCGCCAGCAGCCAAGTCGGGGGCGGTGACATTCAGTACTTC. It translates to CASSQVGGGDIQYF.

This chain links TRBV12-3 or TRBV12-4 with TRBJ2-6; the D gene could be TRBD1 or TRBD2 (5 bases each). The germline V and J ends were trimmed by 1 base and 0 bases, with 7 bases remaining between them. The CDR3 sequence is 16 residues long. The CDR3 nucleotides read TGTGCCAGCAGTTTAGGGGGACCCTCTGGGGCCAACGTCCTGACTTTC. The encoded protein is CASSLGGPSGANVLTF.

This clonotype turned up a few times. This chain connects TRBV7-6 to TRBJ2-1; 8 bases are a match to TRBD1. Germline-derived CDR1 and CDR2 are SGHVS and FNYEAQ. Trimming at V came to 5 bases and at J to 15 bases, leaving 9 bases not matched to a gene. CDR3 length: 12 residues. The CDR3 sequence: CASSPETGAPFF. In DNA, the CDR3 is TGTGCCAGCAGCCCCGAGACAGGGGCGCCGTTCTTC.